The 13 T cell receptor beta chains below all came from one sample that was sequenced in a study of blood T cell repertoires in COVID-19 (TCRdb year 2020). Library prep was done by the immunoSEQ multiplex PCR assay. In TCRdb, the immuneACCESS table is reduced to in-frame sequences with V and J assigned. These tables do not hold every clone; where another copy was compared, an unresolved V gene accounts for under half, and the others remain unexplained. The sample table shows around 200,000 clones, and around 85% are seen once. The ten biggest clones cover approximately 2.8% of the sample. Source material: PBMCs or T cells enriched from blood (not recorded which). The receptor source for this set is a woman in her forties or fifties in a cohort exposed to, infected with or recovered from COVID-19 (not recorded which).

V usage is TRBV19 and J usage is TRBJ1-1; D might be TRBD1 (6 bases). The CDR3 is 16 amino acids. Per germline, CDR1 LNHDA and CDR2 SQIVND (reference sequence). V dropped 6 bases and J dropped 4 bases, with 21 bases sitting between them. The CDR3 bases are TGTGCCAGTAGGTTCACAGCGGGACACCGGCCCACTGAAGCTTTCTTT. It specifies CASRFTAGHRPTEAFF. Based on the CDR3 plus reference TRBV19 and TRBJ1-1, the full variable domain is DGGITQSPKYLFRKEGQNVTLSCEQNLNHDAMYWYRQDPGQGLRLIYYSQIVNDFQKGDIAEGYSVSREKKESFPLTVTSAQKNPTAFYLCASRFTAGHRPTEAFFGQGTRLTVV.

The V call is TRBV27, the J call TRBJ1-1; a possible D gene is TRBD1 (5 bases). V was pared by 1 base and J by 3 bases, with 9 bases between. This CDR3 has 14 residues. Germline loops: CDR1 MNHEY, CDR2 SMNVEV (reference sequence). CDR3 sequence (DNA): TGTGCCAGCAGTTTATTTTCAGGGTACACTGAAGCTTTCTTT. Protein sequence: CASSLFSGYTEAFF.

The chain recombines TRBV9 with TRBJ2-5; 8 positions agree with TRBD1. CDR3 length equals 17 residues. V was clipped by 0 bases and J by 4 bases; unmatched bases: 11. CDR1 SGDLS and CDR2 YYNGEE come from the germline V gene. The CDR3 sequence: CASSVAGWGRGPETQYF. The CDR3 DNA reads TGTGCCAGCAGCGTAGCAGGGTGGGGCAGGGGGCCAGAGACCCAGTACTTC.

The chain joins TRBV4-2 to TRBJ2-3; 7 nucleotides line up with TRBD2. After removal of 4 bases from V and 6 bases from J, the junction contained 19 bases not matched to a gene. The CDR3 consists of 18 residues. Germline V gives CDR1 LGHNA, CDR2 YNFKEQ. The CDR3 protein is CASSPGRYGGGGSDTQYF. CDR3 nucleotides: TGTGCCAGCAGCCCGGGCCGGTACGGCGGGGGAGGGTCGGATACGCAGTATTTT.

The genes are TRBV15 and TRBJ1-1; D is undetermined. Germline V lookup: CDR1 LNHNV, CDR2 YYDKDF (reference sequence). CDR3 size: 14 residues. Trimming shortened V by 1 base and J by 2 bases, and 8 bases separated the two germline ends. CDR3 in DNA: TGTGCCACCAGCAGAGCCCAGATTAACACTGAAGCTTTCTTT. This encodes CATSRAQINTEAFF.

The chain employs TRBV5-1 and TRBJ1-4, with TRBD1 as a possible D gene (5 bases). CDR1 and CDR2 (germline): SGHRS, YFSETQ. Between the trimmed V and J ends, which lost 0 bases and 3 bases, there was a span of 12 bases. The CDR3 has 16 residues. CDR3 amino acids: CASSLAPAGANEKLFF. The CDR3 DNA is TGCGCCAGCAGCTTGGCCCCCGCGGGGGCTAATGAAAAACTGTTTTTT.

The chain joins TRBV12-3 or TRBV12-4 to TRBJ1-2; D unclear. This CDR3 has 13 residues. V shed 6 bases and J shed 6 bases, with 14 bases lying between them. The CDR3 DNA sequence: TGTGCCAGCAGCCTAGCTGGACGGGATGGCTACACCTTC. It codes for CASSLAGRDGYTF.

This chain uses TRBV9 with TRBJ1-1; TRBD1 matches at 8 bases. J was trimmed by 1 base and V by 0 bases; bases with no gene match: 5. The CDR3 is 16 amino acids. Germline CDR1 is SGDLS and CDR2 is YYNGEE. The CDR3 is CASSVATGGANTEAFF. The CDR3 nucleotides are TGTGCCAGCAGCGTAGCAACAGGGGGGGCGAACACTGAAGCTTTCTTT.

The chain recombines TRBV21-1 with TRBJ2-7; the D call of TRBD1 is as the table states it, not checked on the DNA. TRBV21-1 is labeled a pseudogene. The CDR3 runs 17 residues. The CDR3 protein is CASSEDRGTVSPIQQYF. DNA for the CDR3: TGTGCCAGCAGCGAAGATAGGGGGACAGTATCCCCTATACAGCAGTACTTC.

This clone turned up a few times. The chain links TRBV19 to TRBJ1-5; no definite D call. The V and J ends lost 5 bases and 0 bases respectively, with 11 bases between them. The CDR3 runs to 15 residues. Germline V gene data show CDR1 as LNHDA and CDR2 as SQIVND (reference sequence). Here the CDR3 DNA reads TGTGCCAGTAGTTCACGATCACTTAGCAATCAGCCCCAGCATTTT. This sequence encodes CASSSRSLSNQPQHF.

This clone was picked up a small number of times. The chain carries TRBV9 and TRBJ1-1, with a tentative D call TRBD1 (6 bases). The germline V gene encodes CDR1 SGDLS and CDR2 YYNGEE. V gave up 3 bases and J gave up 10 bases, with 19 bases separating them. The CDR3 is made up of 14 amino acids. This CDR3 reads CASSGGGAGAGAFF. In DNA form, the CDR3 reads TGTGCCAGCAGCGGAGGCGGGGCGGGGGCCGGAGCTTTCTTT.

V and J are TRBV6-2 or TRBV6-3 and TRBJ1-5; TRBD1 is a possible D gene (5 bases). The CDR3 is made up of 15 amino acids. Germline V gene sequence: CDR1 MNHEY, CDR2 SVGEGT. V lost 6 bases and J lost 5, with 17 bases in between. The CDR3: CASSPGRRGDQPQHF. Written as DNA, the CDR3 is TGTGCCAGCAGCCCCGGGCGGAGGGGCGATCAGCCCCAGCATTTT.

This clone was counted a single time. The CDR3 sequence: CASSQSTTGLTDTQYF. The CDR3 coding sequence is TGTGCCAGCAGCCAGAGCACTACAGGGCTCACTGATACGCAGTATTTT. This chain uses TRBV3-1 (or the pseudogene TRBV3-2) with TRBJ2-3; possibly TRBD1 for D (6 bases). The V gene lost 3 bases and the J gene lost 6 bases, with 19 bases spanning the gap. Looked up from germline, CDR1 is LGHDT and CDR2 is YNNKEL (reference sequence). CDR3 length: 16 residues.